The T cell receptor beta chain under discussion was sequenced for a study of shared clonotypes between healthy human individuals. Study-wide findings and caveats: For sorted subsets, rarefaction showed incomplete sequencing despite large depth.

CD45RO-negative, CCR7-positively selected cells formed the naive CD8 fraction, excluding terminally differentiated effector memory CD45RA+ cells. Assay used: immunoSEQ multiplex PCR; TCRdb lists only in-frame clones, some missing. Here the sample spans some 2 million clones, roughly 94% being singletons. Remarks on this clone: The antigen remains undetermined.

Trimming removed 0 bases at V and 7 bases at J, with 13 bases between. This CDR3 has 14 residues. Germline V lookup: CDR1 GTSNPN, CDR2 SVGIG (reference sequence). V usage is TRBV30 and J usage is TRBJ2-1; possibly TRBD2 for D (6 bases). The source material was naive CD8+ T cells sorted from blood. This clonotype was obtained from a man younger than 30 in good health. CDR3 in DNA: TGTGCCTGGAGTGTAGGCGGGGCCCGGAATGAGCAGTTCTTC. It is translated as CAWSVGGARNEQFF.